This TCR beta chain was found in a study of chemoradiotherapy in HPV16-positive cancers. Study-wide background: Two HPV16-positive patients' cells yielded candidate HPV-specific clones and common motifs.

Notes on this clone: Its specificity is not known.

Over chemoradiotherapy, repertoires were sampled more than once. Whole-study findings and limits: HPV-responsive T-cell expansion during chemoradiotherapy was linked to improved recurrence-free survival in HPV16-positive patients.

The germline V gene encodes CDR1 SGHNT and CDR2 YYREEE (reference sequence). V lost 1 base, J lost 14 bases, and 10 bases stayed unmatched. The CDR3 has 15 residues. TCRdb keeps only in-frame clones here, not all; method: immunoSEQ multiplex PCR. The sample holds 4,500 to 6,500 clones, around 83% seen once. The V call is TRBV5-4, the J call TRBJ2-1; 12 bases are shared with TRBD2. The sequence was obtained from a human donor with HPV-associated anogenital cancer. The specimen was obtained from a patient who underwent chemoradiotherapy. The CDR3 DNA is TGTGCCAGCAGCTTGTCTAGCGGGAGGGCCCGTATCGAGTTCTTC. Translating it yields CASSLSSGRARIEFF.